This entry lists 11 T cell receptor beta chains sequenced from one sample in a study of blood T cell repertoires in COVID-19. Clones were read by immunoSEQ multiplex PCR, and TCRdb kept only the in-frame ones, dropping some. This sample has about 250,000 clones, with around 83% found just once. The sample taken for sequencing was peripheral blood. These receptor sequences come from a man older than 75 with acute or convalescent COVID-19.

The V and J genes are TRBV2 and TRBJ1-1; a possible D gene is TRBD1 (5 bases). From germline, CDR1 is SNHLY and CDR2 FYNNEI. The V gene lost 4 bases and the J gene lost 1 base, with 7 bases spanning the gap. This CDR3 region has 13 residues. CDR3 sequence: CASSAGGNTEAFF. CDR3 nucleotide sequence: TGTGCCAGCAGTGCCGGGGGGAACACTGAAGCTTTCTTT.

This clone was counted between two and nine times. This chain connects TRBV18 to TRBJ2-1, with D tentatively TRBD2 (7 bases). Germline values: CDR1 KGHSH, CDR2 LQKENI. The CDR3 length is 15 residues. Trimming took 5 bases from V and 8 from J, leaving 19 bases between them. The CDR3, as DNA: TGTGCCAGCTCAGCGGATGGGGGGGCGATGTATGAGCAGTTCTTC. Translating it yields CASSADGGAMYEQFF.

This chain uses TRBV2 with TRBJ1-2; D is possibly TRBD1 (6 bases). Trimming shortened V by 4 bases and J by 7 bases, and 13 bases separated the two germline ends. The CDR3 contains 13 residues. The germline V gene has CDR1 SNHLY and CDR2 FYNNEI. CDR3 nucleotide sequence: TGTGCCAGCAGTGGAAACAGGGAAAGTGGCTACACCTTC. Protein sequence: CASSGNRESGYTF.

The chain links TRBV19 to TRBJ2-2; TRBD2 agrees at 8 bases. The CDR3 covers 16 residues. Germline assignment: CDR1 LNHDA and CDR2 SQIVND (reference sequence). With V trimmed by 4 bases and J by 6 bases, 10 bases remained unmatched. This CDR3 reads CASSTAGGLQSGELFF. CDR3 in DNA: TGTGCCAGTAGTACCGCGGGGGGACTTCAGTCCGGGGAGCTGTTTTTT.

The J gene is TRBJ1-5, the V gene TRBV6-5, with D possibly being TRBD1 (6 bases). Per the germline V gene, CDR1 is MNHEY and CDR2 is SVGAGI. V lost 8 bases and J 1 base, leaving 12 bases between the germline ends. This CDR3 has 14 amino acids. In DNA, the CDR3 is TGTGCCAGCGCTGGACAGCTAAGCAATCAGCCCCAGCATTTT. Protein: CASAGQLSNQPQHF.

J is TRBJ1-1 and V is TRBV11-3; perhaps TRBD1 as D (6 bases). There are 13 residues in the CDR3. Looked up from germline, CDR1 is SGHNT and CDR2 is YENEEA. V was cut by 5 bases and J by 14 bases, with 21 bases left in between. CDR3 coding DNA: TGTGCCAGCAGCCCCTCAGAGGGGGGGGTCCGCTTCTTT. This translates into CASSPSEGGVRFF.

This clone was seen more than once but under ten times. The V gene is TRBV11-1, the J gene TRBJ2-1; D perhaps matches TRBD1 (5 bases). Trimming removed 5 bases from V and 4 bases from J, with 15 bases in between. Looked up from germline, CDR1 is SGHAT and CDR2 is FQDESV (reference sequence). This CDR3 contains 15 residues. This CDR3 is CASSPEIQVYNEQFF. For the CDR3, the DNA is TGTGCCAGCAGCCCAGAAATACAGGTTTACAATGAGCAGTTCTTC.

This chain uses TRBV19 with TRBJ1-6; TRBD1 matches 9 bases. Germline CDR1 and CDR2: LNHDA and SQIVND (reference sequence). V was clipped by 5 bases and J by 9 bases; unmatched bases: 14. The CDR3 consists of 17 residues. The CDR3 DNA is TGTGCCAGTAGTCCAGGGACAGGGCTTGCCCGAAGTTCACCCCTCCACTTT. Protein: CASSPGTGLARSSPLHF.

The count of this clone is one. The genes are TRBV28 and TRBJ2-6; D not certain. The CDR3 has 13 amino acids. V was clipped by 6 bases and J by 4 bases, with 7 bases between them. CDR1 is MDHEN, CDR2 SYDVKM, per germline. CDR3 sequence reads: CASRAPGANVLTF. The CDR3 coding sequence is TGTGCCAGCAGGGCTCCGGGGGCCAACGTCCTGACTTTC.

This clone was seen only a few times. The gene calls are TRBV24-1 and TRBJ2-3; 13 bases are a match to TRBD2. The CDR3 is 15 amino acids. Trimming took 9 bases from V and 4 from J; bases not matched to a gene: 6. Per the germline V gene, CDR1 is KGHDR and CDR2 is SFDVKD. In DNA form, the CDR3 reads TGTGCCACCCAGACTAGCGGGAGGTCTTCAGATACGCAGTATTTT. It encodes CATQTSGRSSDTQYF.

The chain's CDR3 is CASSYFSYNEQFF. CDR3 nucleotide sequence: TGTGCCAGTAGTTACTTCTCCTACAATGAGCAGTTCTTC. J is TRBJ2-1 and V is TRBV19; D not resolved. CDR3 length: 13 amino acids. Germline loops: CDR1 LNHDA, CDR2 SQIVND (reference sequence). V dropped 5 bases and J dropped 0 bases, with 5 bases sitting between them.